This T cell receptor beta chain comes out of a study of T cells expressing NK-cell markers. Points from the study as a whole: Also leading the CD3+CD56-NKG2C+ fraction in a few donors were these clonotypes. Over 5 donors carried dominant NKG2C+ clonotypes that made up 1.0-7.0% of their CD8+ T cells. It was still unclear whether expanded NKG2C+ T cell clones were HCMV specific.

Germline lookup yields CDR1 DFQATT and CDR2 SNEGSKA (reference sequence). The CDR3 length is 14 residues. As for this clonotype: Its target is unknown.

TCRdb re-analyzed the 5' RACE reads; it lists each CDR3 protein once, without DNA. The record lists 150,000 to 200,000 distinct CDR3 sequences, of which the ten most abundant hold about a fifth. The chain joins TRBV20-1 to TRBJ2-3; TCRdb names TRBD2, which stays unverified in the absence of DNA. The receptor's source is a woman aged 18-69 years in good health. Sample: blood T cells: a sorted CD56 or NKG2C T cell subset, CD4+ or CD8+ T cells, or bulk PBMC T cells (not recorded which). Here the CDR3 reads CSVLSLAGADTQYF.